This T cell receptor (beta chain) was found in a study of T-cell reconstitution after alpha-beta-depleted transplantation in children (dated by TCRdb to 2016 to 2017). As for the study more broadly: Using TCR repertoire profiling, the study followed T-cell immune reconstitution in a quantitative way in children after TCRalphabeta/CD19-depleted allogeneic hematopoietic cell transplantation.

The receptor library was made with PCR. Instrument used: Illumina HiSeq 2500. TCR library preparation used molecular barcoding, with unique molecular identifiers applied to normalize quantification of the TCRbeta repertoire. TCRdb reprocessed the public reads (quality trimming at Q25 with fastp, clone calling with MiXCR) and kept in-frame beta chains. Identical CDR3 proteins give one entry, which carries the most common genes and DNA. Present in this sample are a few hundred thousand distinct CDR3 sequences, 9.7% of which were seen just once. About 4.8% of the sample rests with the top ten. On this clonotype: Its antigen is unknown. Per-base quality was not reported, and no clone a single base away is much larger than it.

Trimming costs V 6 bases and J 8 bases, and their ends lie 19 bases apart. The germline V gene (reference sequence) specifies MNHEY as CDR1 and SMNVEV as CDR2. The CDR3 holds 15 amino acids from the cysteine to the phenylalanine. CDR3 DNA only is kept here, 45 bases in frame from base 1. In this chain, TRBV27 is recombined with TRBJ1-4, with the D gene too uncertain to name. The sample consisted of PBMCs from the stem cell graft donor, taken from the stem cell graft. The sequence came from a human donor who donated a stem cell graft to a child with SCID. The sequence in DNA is TGTGCCAGCAGCCCCCGGAGCAGCATGGTGGAAAAACTGTTTTTT. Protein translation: CASSPRSSMVEKLFF.